Sequencing of this TCR beta chain was carried out in a study of early T cells in non-severe SARS-CoV-2 infection (TCRdb year 2021). For the wider study: Because TCR sequencing relied on bulk RNA taken from unsorted whole blood, pairing of alpha and beta chains was not possible.

The research as a whole found: VDJdb matching was skewed toward anti-spike CD8 responses and likely underestimated virus-specific expansions by missing private and CD4 specificities.

The library was obtained by 5' RACE. The instrument was a NextSeq 500. In the TCR library protocol, unique molecular identifiers were attached to individual cDNA molecules to correct for PCR bias and sequencing error. TCR alpha and beta chains were both sequenced, and the abundances of alpha and beta sequences in each sample were closely correlated with each other. The published analysis was carried out like this. Decombinator V4 was used to annotate TCR sequences for V gene, J gene and CDR3. Expanded TCRs were defined as changing significantly between any two time points under a Poisson model with p below 0.0001. Abundances of TCRs were expressed as counts per million after normalisation to the total number of TCRs sequenced in each sample. TRAV1-2 paired with TRAJ12, TRAJ20 or TRAJ33 defined MAIT TCRs, while TRAV10 paired with TRAJ18 defined iNKT TCRs. VDJdb, accessed on 1 November 2021, was searched for TCRs annotated for CMV, EBV and SARS-CoV-2, and TCRs annotated for more than one antigen were excluded. TCRdb trimmed the raw reads at Q25, called clones with MiXCR and kept productive beta chains. When rows share a CDR3 protein, they turn into one entry using the most common DNA and genes. TCRdb's processing, not the authors', yielded these V and J calls. This sample lists about 110,000 distinct CDR3 sequences; 11% were detected once. More than 6.5% of the sample lies in the top ten.

In regard to this clonotype: Its target antigen remains unknown. No much larger clone exists at a distance of one base, and base qualities are not known.

Set within a cohort of healthcare workers in London, UK, this nested case-control study involved weekly PCR testing of nasopharyngeal swabs along with blood sampling. Healthcare workers were recruited during the week of the UK lockdown, between 23 and 31 March 2020, and followed weekly for up to roughly 16 weeks. After removal of 6 bases from V and 9 bases from J, the junction retains 19 bases not matched to a gene. From the cysteine up to the phenylalanine, the CDR3 has a length of 16 residues. The retained sequence is limited to the CDR3, 48 bases, with the frame set at the first base. Sequences SQVTM (CDR1) and ANQGSEA (CDR2) are obtained from the germline V gene.

The chain was built from TRBV29-1 and TRBJ2-1, and TRBD1 aligns with 8 junction nucleotides. This TCR was sampled from an adult who was a healthcare worker with PCR-confirmed SARS-CoV-2 infection or an uninfected control (not recorded which). Sequencing input: whole blood. The CDR3 region: CSVPGQGMRGDSEQFF. The DNA sequence reads TGCAGCGTCCCCGGACAGGGAATGAGGGGCGATTCTGAGCAGTTCTTC.